The source of this T cell receptor (beta chain) is a study of blood T cell repertoires in COVID-19. Profiled with immunoSEQ multiplex PCR; TCRdb holds only in-frame clones, not every one. The sample has some 250,000 clones, about nine tenths seen once. Trimming removed 4 bases from V and 0 bases from J, with 10 bases in between. CDR3 length equals 15 residues. Germline V gene sequence: CDR1 SGHTA, CDR2 FQGNSA. The source is a woman aged 40 to 50 with acute COVID-19. This chain joins TRBV7-2 and TRBJ2-4; D not certain. The sample consisted of PBMCs or T cells enriched from blood (not recorded which). CDR3 amino acids: CASSSQALAKNIQYF. DNA for the CDR3: TGTGCCAGCAGCTCCCAGGCGTTAGCCAAAAACATTCAGTACTTC.